The 19 T cell receptor beta chains reported below all come from one sample, sequenced in a study of shared clonotypes between healthy human individuals. TCRdb's copy holds only in-frame clones and misses some; the assay was immunoSEQ multiplex PCR. This sample has more than 2 million clones, with over 85% found just once. CD8 cells classed as naive were CD45RO-negative and positively selected for CCR7, excluding terminally differentiated effector memory CD45RA+ cells. Sequences were obtained from naive CD8+ T cells from PBMCs. The receptors were sampled from a man between 18 and 29 years old in good health. Some clones in this sample may be carry-over from other donors' samples.

CDR3 in amino acids: CAISQTGVGNTIYF. DNA of the CDR3: TGTGCCATCAGTCAGACAGGGGTTGGCAACACCATATATTTT. V gene TRBV10-3 combines with J gene TRBJ1-3; 8 nucleotides line up with TRBD1. The CDR3 sequence is 14 residues long. Germline V gene data show CDR1 as ENHRY and CDR2 as SYGVKD. The V segment lost 5 bases and the J segment 7 bases; nucleotides outside the gene matches: 7.

The rearrangement links TRBV5-4 to TRBJ2-1; no definite D call. The germline V gene encodes CDR1 SGHNT and CDR2 YYREEE (reference sequence). V lost 0 bases, J lost 4 bases, and 8 bases lay in between. The length of the CDR3 is 14 residues. The CDR3 DNA follows: TGTGCCAGCAGCTTGGCATACGGTTACAATGAGCAGTTCTTC. Translating it yields CASSLAYGYNEQFF.

The V and J genes are TRBV7-6 and TRBJ2-7; possibly TRBD2 for D (6 bases). The germline V and J ends were trimmed by 2 bases and 2 bases, with 10 bases remaining between them. The CDR3 extends over 14 amino acids. Looked up from germline, CDR1 is SGHVS and CDR2 is FNYEAQ. The CDR3 sequence is CASSLSERAYEQYF. In DNA, the CDR3 is TGTGCCAGCAGCTTATCGGAGCGGGCCTACGAGCAGTACTTC.

This chain joins TRBV14 and TRBJ2-7; D unresolved. Trimming removed 5 bases at V and 6 bases at J, with 8 bases between. The CDR3 consists of 11 residues. The germline V gene encodes CDR1 SGHDN and CDR2 FVKESK. CDR3 protein: CASSGPAEQYF. CDR3 in DNA: TGTGCCAGCAGCGGTCCGGCCGAGCAGTACTTC. The full variable domain, rest sourced from reference TRBV14 and TRBJ2-7, is EAGVTQFPSHSVIEKGQTVTLRCDPISGHDNLYWYRRVMGKEIKFLLHFVKESKQDESGMPNNRFLAERTGGTYSTLKVQPAELEDSGVYFCASSGPAEQYFGPGTRLTVT.

The chain joins TRBV29-1 to TRBJ2-1, with 10 bases aligning to TRBD2. Trimming removed 7 bases from V and 7 bases from J; junction bases left unmatched: 7. CDR1 and CDR2 (germline): SQVTM, ANQGSEA. The CDR3 runs 13 residues. In DNA, the CDR3 is TGCAGCGCGCAAGCGGGAGGGCTGAATGAGCAGTTCTTC. It translates to CSAQAGGLNEQFF.

This chain uses TRBV10-3 with TRBJ2-7; D remains ambiguous. V was shortened by 8 bases and J by 6 bases, with 5 bases between the two germline ends. CDR3 length equals 9 residues. The germline CDR1 and CDR2 sequences are ENHRY and SYGVKD. As DNA, the CDR3 is TGTGCCATCGGCCCCGAGCAGTACTTC. Its translation: CAIGPEQYF.

This clone appeared once. The chain has TRBV10-1 and TRBJ1-5; 10 bases are a match to TRBD1. V lost 3 bases, J lost 6 bases, and 8 bases stayed unmatched. The CDR3 has 16 amino acids. The V gene's germline CDR1 is WNHNN and CDR2 SYGVQD (reference sequence). For the CDR3, the DNA is TGCGCCAGCAGTGAACCAGACAGGGGGCTGTGTCAGCCCCAGCATTTT. It is translated as CASSEPDRGLCQPQHF.

The chain uses TRBV5-6 and TRBJ1-1; D remains unclear. The germline CDR1 and CDR2 sequences are SGHDT and YYEEEE. Trimming left V 4 bases short and J 8 bases short, with 12 bases between. The CDR3 is 12 residues long. CDR3 sequence: CASSPSGREAFF. CDR3 in DNA: TGTGCCAGCAGCCCCTCCGGAAGGGAAGCTTTCTTT.

This sequence joins TRBV5-6 and TRBJ2-7, with TRBD2 matching 10 bases. Germline CDR1 reads SGHDT; CDR2 reads YYEEEE. This CDR3 has 13 amino acids. The V and J ends lost 4 bases and 6 bases, in that order; junction bases with no gene match: 4. As DNA, the CDR3 is TGTGCCAGCAGCCCTGGGACTAGCGTCGAGCAGTACTTC. Translating gives CASSPGTSVEQYF. Based on the CDR3 plus reference TRBV5-6 and TRBJ2-7, the full variable domain is DAGVTQSPTHLIKTRGQQVTLRCSPKSGHDTVSWYQQALGQGPQFIFQYYEEEERQRGNFPDRFSGHQFPNYSSELNVNALLLGDSALYLCASSPGTSVEQYFGPGTRLTVT.

The gene calls are TRBV2 and TRBJ2-3, with TRBD2 matching 10 bases. V shed 3 bases, J shed 0 bases, and the junction held 6 bases outside the gene matches. The length of the CDR3 is 17 residues. The germline V gene encodes CDR1 SNHLY and CDR2 FYNNEI. For the CDR3, the DNA is TGTGCCAGCAGTGACGCCGGGACTAGCGCTAGCACAGATACGCAGTATTTT. Translating gives CASSDAGTSASTDTQYF.

The rearrangement links TRBV14 to TRBJ2-2; D gene ambiguous. Germline-derived CDR1 and CDR2 are SGHDN and FVKESK. V gave up 0 bases and J gave up 16 bases, with 15 bases separating them. The CDR3 consists of 13 residues. CDR3 nucleotide sequence: TGTGCCAGCAGCCAAGAAGGAACCGGCCGGGCGTTTTTT. It specifies CASSQEGTGRAFF.

J is TRBJ1-1 and V is TRBV30, with D maybe TRBD1 (6 bases). V lost 1 base and J lost 8, with 17 bases in between. CDR3 length: 14 residues. Germline lookup yields CDR1 GTSNPN and CDR2 SVGIG (reference sequence). The CDR3: CAWSADAGAREAFF. The CDR3 DNA sequence: TGTGCCTGGAGTGCCGACGCGGGGGCCCGAGAAGCTTTCTTT.

V is TRBV9 and J is TRBJ1-4; D may be TRBD1 (5 bases). The CDR3 loop spans 14 amino acids. Germline CDR1 and CDR2: SGDLS and YYNGEE. Trimming stripped 4 bases from V and 2 bases from J, with 9 bases between. DNA of the CDR3: TGTGCCAGCAGCCTCGGGGGGACTAATGAAAAACTGTTTTTT. It specifies CASSLGGTNEKLFF. Based on the CDR3 plus reference TRBV9 and TRBJ1-4, the full variable domain is DSGVTQTPKHLITATGQRVTLRCSPRSGDLSVYWYQQSLDQGLQFLIQYYNGEERAKGNILERFSAQQFPDLHSELNLSSLELGDSALYFCASSLGGTNEKLFFGSGTQLSVL.

This clone showed up just a few times. This rearrangement joins TRBV7-8 to TRBJ2-7, with D maybe TRBD2 (5 bases). This CDR3 contains 14 residues. V was pared by 2 bases and J by 0 bases, with 8 bases between. Germline values: CDR1 SGHVS, CDR2 FQNEAQ. The DNA of the CDR3 is TGTGCCAGCAGCTTAATCGGGAACTCCTACGAGCAGTACTTC. This encodes CASSLIGNSYEQYF.

The rearrangement joins TRBV28 to TRBJ1-1, with a possible D match to TRBD1 (5 bases). Germline CDR1 and CDR2: MDHEN and SYDVKM. The CDR3 is 15 residues long. Deletions cut 5 bases from V and 3 bases from J, with 16 bases between. The CDR3 region is CASSAEGGADTEAFF. CDR3 DNA: TGTGCCAGCAGTGCGGAGGGAGGGGCCGACACTGAAGCTTTCTTT.

The gene calls are TRBV4-2 and TRBJ2-1, with D possibly TRBD1 on 5 matching bases. This CDR3 contains 14 residues. Trimming stripped 1 base from V and 7 bases from J, with 11 bases between. Germline-derived CDR1 and CDR2 are LGHNA and YNFKEQ. The CDR3 DNA is TGTGCCAGCAGCCAAGGGGAAGGGGCGAATGAGCAGTTCTTC. Translation gives CASSQGEGANEQFF.

The chain is built from TRBV9 and TRBJ2-1, with TRBD2 identical over 7 bases. This CDR3 is 14 amino acids long. J gave up 10 bases and V 3 bases, and 10 bases lay outside the gene matches. CDR1 and CDR2 from the germline V gene are SGDLS and YYNGEE. The CDR3 DNA reads as TGTGCCAGCAGCGGTACTAAACTAGCGCGGGAGCAGTTCTTC. Protein product: CASSGTKLAREQFF.

In regard to this clone: This CDR3 is also generated by other DNA sequences in the sample. The V and J genes are TRBV27 and TRBJ2-1, with D tentatively TRBD2 (5 bases). The germline gives CDR1 MNHEY, CDR2 SMNVEV (reference sequence). V dropped 4 bases and J dropped 1 base, with 8 bases sitting between them. This CDR3 contains 14 residues. The CDR3 bases are TGTGCCAGCAGTTGGTCGGGGTCCTACAATGAGCAGTTCTTC. Protein sequence: CASSWSGSYNEQFF.

The chain recombines TRBV30 with TRBJ2-5; D unresolved. TRBJ2-7 matches the DNA end more closely, so the J call is doubtful. Germline CDR1 reads GTSNPN; CDR2 reads SVGIG (reference sequence). CDR3 length: 13 residues. For the CDR3, the DNA is TGTGCCTGGAGTGTTTCACTTTCCTACGAGCAGTACTTC. Protein sequence: CAWSVSLSYEQYF.